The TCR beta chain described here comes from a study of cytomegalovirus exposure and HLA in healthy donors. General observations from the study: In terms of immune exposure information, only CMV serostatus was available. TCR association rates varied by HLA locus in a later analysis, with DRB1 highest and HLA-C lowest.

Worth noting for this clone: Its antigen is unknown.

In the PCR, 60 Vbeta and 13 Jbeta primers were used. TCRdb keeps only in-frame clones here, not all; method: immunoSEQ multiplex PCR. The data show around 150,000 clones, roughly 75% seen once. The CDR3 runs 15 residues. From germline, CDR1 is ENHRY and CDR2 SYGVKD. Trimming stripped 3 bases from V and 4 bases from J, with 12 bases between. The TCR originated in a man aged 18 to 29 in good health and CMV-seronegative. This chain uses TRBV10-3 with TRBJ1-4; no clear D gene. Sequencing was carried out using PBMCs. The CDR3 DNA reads TGTGCCATCAGTGAAGTGGCCGGGGTTAATGAAAAACTGTTTTTT. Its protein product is CAISEVAGVNEKLFF.